Presented here are 18 T cell receptor beta chains from one specimen sequenced in a study of OX40 agonist ivuxolimab in advanced cancers. Only in-frame clones appear in the TCRdb table, and some are missing; sequencing was by immunoSEQ multiplex PCR. The table shows tens of thousands of clones, with around 85% occurring only once. This specimen was CD4+ or CD8+ T cells sorted from blood, taken in a trial of the OX40 agonist ivuxolimab. The receptors here all came from an adult with an advanced solid tumor such as melanoma, head and neck, liver or kidney cancer.

The rearrangement links TRBV7-8 to TRBJ2-7; D is undetermined. Trimming shortened V by 0 bases and J by 0 bases, and 12 bases separated the two germline ends. The CDR3 runs 16 residues. Germline V CDR1 and CDR2: SGHVS, FQNEAQ. The CDR3 region is CASSLAVAHRSYEQYF. The CDR3 nucleotides are TGTGCCAGCAGCTTAGCGGTGGCACACCGCTCCTACGAGCAGTACTTC. Together with reference TRBV7-8 and TRBJ2-7, the CDR3 gives the full variable domain: GAGVSQSPRYKVAKRGQDVALRCDPISGHVSLFWYQQALGQGPEFLTYFQNEAQLDKSGLPSDRFFAERPEGSVSTLKIQRTQQEDSAVYLCASSLAVAHRSYEQYFGPGTRLTVT.

This clone has just a few counts. The rearrangement uses TRBV2 and TRBJ1-1; no clear D. The CDR3 totals 13 residues. Germline V gene data show CDR1 as SNHLY and CDR2 as FYNNEI. V shed 3 bases and J shed 4 bases, with 9 bases lying between them. In nucleotides, the CDR3 is TGTGCCAGCAGTGAGAGGGAGGGCACTGAAGCTTTCTTT. It codes for CASSEREGTEAFF. The whole variable domain, remainder taken from reference TRBV2 and TRBJ1-1, is EPEVTQTPSHQVTQMGQEVILRCVPISNHLYFYWYRQILGQKVEFLVSFYNNEISEKSEIFDDQFSVERPDGSNFTLKIRSTKLEDSAMYFCASSEREGTEAFFGQGTRLTVV.

J is TRBJ2-7 and V is TRBV28; D gene uncertain. V gave up 8 bases and J gave up 3 bases, with 8 bases separating them. CDR3 length: 11 residues. Germline CDR1 reads MDHEN; CDR2 reads SYDVKM. The CDR3, as DNA: TGTGCCAGCTCAGATATCTACGAGCAGTACTTC. Protein: CASSDIYEQYF. Supplemented by reference TRBV28 and TRBJ2-7, the full variable domain reads DVKVTQSSRYLVKRTGEKVFLECVQDMDHENMFWYRQDPGLGLRLIYFSYDVKMKEKGDIPEGYSVSREKKERFSLILESASTNQTSMYLCASSDIYEQYFGPGTRLTVT.

The sample holds one count of this clone. The chain is built from TRBV7-8 and TRBJ2-2, with D perhaps matching TRBD1 or TRBD2 (5 bases each). The CDR3 length is 16 residues. V was trimmed by 5 bases and J by 7 bases, leaving 20 bases between them. The germline V gene has CDR1 SGHVS and CDR2 FQNEAQ. Written as DNA, the CDR3 is TGTGCCAGCAGCCGTATTCGGGGCACCCGGGGCGGGGAGCTGTTTTTT. This encodes CASSRIRGTRGGELFF.

This chain uses TRBV11-2 with TRBJ1-3; D is ambiguous. Trimming cost V 5 bases and J 9 bases, with 11 bases left between them. The CDR3 is 12 residues long. CDR1 is SGHAT and CDR2 is FQNNGV in the germline V gene. CDR3 in DNA: TGTGCCAGCAGCAACCAGCGGACCACCATATATTTT. This codes for CASSNQRTTIYF.

This chain uses TRBV2 with TRBJ1-3; the D is unclear. The ends were cut back, 2 bases at V and 0 bases at J, with 5 bases in the middle. This CDR3 contains 14 residues. Germline CDR1 and CDR2: SNHLY and FYNNEI. The CDR3, as DNA: TGTGCCAGCAGTGAAAAGGGCTCTGGAAACACCATATATTTT. This translates into CASSEKGSGNTIYF.

The V call is TRBV2, the J call TRBJ2-7; TRBD2 matches at 7 bases. The V and J ends lost 4 bases and 2 bases, in that order; junction bases with no gene match: 2. Per the germline V gene, CDR1 is SNHLY and CDR2 is FYNNEI. The CDR3 is 13 residues long. The chain's CDR3 is CASSGGRAYEQYF. CDR3 bases: TGTGCCAGCAGTGGCGGGAGAGCCTACGAGCAGTACTTC.

The rearrangement links TRBV15 to TRBJ2-1; 9 positions agree with TRBD1. There are 17 residues in the CDR3. After removal of 3 bases from V and 3 bases from J, the junction contained 9 bases not matched to a gene. Germline assignment: CDR1 LNHNV and CDR2 YYDKDF (reference sequence). CDR3 DNA: TGTGCCACCAGCAGTGAAGGACCGGGACAGGGCTACAATGAGCAGTTCTTC. It encodes CATSSEGPGQGYNEQFF.

The rearrangement links TRBV2 to TRBJ2-4; D is perhaps TRBD1 (5 bases). Looked up from germline, CDR1 is SNHLY and CDR2 is FYNNEI. The CDR3 totals 15 residues. V was pared by 1 base and J by 0 bases, with 7 bases between. The CDR3 loop reads CASSEDRLAKNIQYF. For the CDR3, the DNA is TGTGCCAGCAGTGAAGACAGGCTAGCCAAAAACATTCAGTACTTC.

The rearrangement uses TRBV30 and TRBJ2-2; the match to TRBD2 covers 12 bases. The germline V gene has CDR1 GTSNPN and CDR2 SVGIG (reference sequence). J was trimmed by 6 bases and V by 0 bases; bases with no gene match: 2. The CDR3 has 15 residues. The CDR3 loop is CAWSVLAGGPGELFF. In DNA form, the CDR3 reads TGTGCCTGGAGTGTACTAGCGGGAGGTCCCGGGGAGCTGTTTTTT.

The chain carries TRBV14 and TRBJ1-1; no clear D gene. The length of the CDR3 is 15 residues. V lost 4 bases and J lost 0, with 12 bases in between. In germline, CDR1 is SGHDN, CDR2 FVKESK. The CDR3 DNA follows: TGTGCCAGCAGCCCCTGGACGAGCATGAACACTGAAGCTTTCTTT. The encoded protein is CASSPWTSMNTEAFF.

V is TRBV7-9 and J is TRBJ1-3; TRBD1 is a possible D gene (6 bases). Trimming shortened V by 0 bases and J by 1 base, and 7 bases separated the two germline ends. The CDR3 spans 15 residues. Germline V lookup: CDR1 SEHNR, CDR2 FQNEAQ (reference sequence). The CDR3 nucleotides read TGTGCCAGCAGCTTAGCCACAGGGTCTGGAAACACCATATATTTT. Encoded protein: CASSLATGSGNTIYF.

The chain is built from TRBV2 and TRBJ2-4, with D possibly called TRBD1 or TRBD2 (7 bases each). Germline lookup yields CDR1 SNHLY and CDR2 FYNNEI. Trimming removed 5 bases from V and 6 bases from J, with 14 bases in between. The CDR3 runs to 14 residues. CDR3 residues: CASSHTGEGNIQYF. Written as DNA, the CDR3 is TGTGCCAGCAGTCACACAGGGGAGGGAAACATTCAGTACTTC.

J is TRBJ2-7 and V is TRBV29-1; TRBD1 aligns across 7 bases. The CDR3 contains 11 residues. Germline CDR1 SQVTM, CDR2 ANQGSEA. The trim removed 8 bases at V and 3 bases at J, leaving 4 bases unmatched. The CDR3 loop is CSSRQGYEQYF. CDR3 DNA sequence: TGCAGCTCCCGACAGGGCTACGAGCAGTACTTC.

The chain links TRBV4-2 to TRBJ2-1; 7 bases are a match to TRBD2. Trimming took 0 bases from V and 6 from J; bases not matched to a gene: 8. This CDR3 is built from 16 residues. Germline lookup yields CDR1 LGHNA and CDR2 YNFKEQ. The CDR3 loop reads CASSQEGLTGGNEQFF. The CDR3 nucleotides read TGTGCCAGCAGCCAAGAGGGGCTAACGGGGGGCAATGAGCAGTTCTTC.

The V call is TRBV10-1, the J call TRBJ2-3; 11 bases are a match to TRBD2. The germline gives CDR1 WNHNN, CDR2 SYGVQD (reference sequence). After removal of 0 bases from V and 1 base from J, the junction contained 0 bases not matched to a gene. The CDR3 loop spans 16 amino acids. In nucleotides, the CDR3 is TGCGCCAGCAGTGAGTCACTAGCGGGGGGCACAGATACGCAGTATTTT. Encoded protein: CASSESLAGGTDTQYF.

The V and J genes are TRBV6-5 and TRBJ2-7, with D perhaps assigned TRBD1 or TRBD2 (5 bases each). This CDR3 region has 15 residues. CDR1 is MNHEY, CDR2 SVGAGI, per germline. The germline V and J ends were trimmed by 5 bases and 2 bases, with 16 bases remaining between them. CDR3 protein: CASSPGRGAPYEQYF. In DNA, the CDR3 is TGTGCCAGCAGTCCTGGGCGAGGGGCCCCCTACGAGCAGTACTTC.

The chain combines TRBV7-9 with TRBJ2-1; 10 nucleotides match TRBD2. The germline CDR1 and CDR2 sequences are SEHNR and FQNEAQ (reference sequence). Trimming removed 6 bases from V and 5 bases from J; junction bases left unmatched: 7. The CDR3 runs to 15 residues. The CDR3 region is CASRPPGLANNEQFF. CDR3 nucleotide sequence: TGTGCCAGCAGACCGCCGGGACTAGCGAACAATGAGCAGTTCTTC.